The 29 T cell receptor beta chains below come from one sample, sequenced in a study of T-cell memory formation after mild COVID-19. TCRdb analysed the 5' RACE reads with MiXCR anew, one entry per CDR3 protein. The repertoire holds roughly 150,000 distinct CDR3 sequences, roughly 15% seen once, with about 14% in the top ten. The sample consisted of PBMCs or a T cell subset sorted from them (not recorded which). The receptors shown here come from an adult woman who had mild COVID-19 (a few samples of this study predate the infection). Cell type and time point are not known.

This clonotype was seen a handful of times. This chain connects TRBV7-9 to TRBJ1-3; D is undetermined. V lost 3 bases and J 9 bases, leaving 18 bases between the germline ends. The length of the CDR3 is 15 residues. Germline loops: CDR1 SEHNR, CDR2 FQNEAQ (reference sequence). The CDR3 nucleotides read TGTGCCAGCAGCTTGGGGTCTTCAGGATTCGGCACCATATATTTT. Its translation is CASSLGSSGFGTIYF.

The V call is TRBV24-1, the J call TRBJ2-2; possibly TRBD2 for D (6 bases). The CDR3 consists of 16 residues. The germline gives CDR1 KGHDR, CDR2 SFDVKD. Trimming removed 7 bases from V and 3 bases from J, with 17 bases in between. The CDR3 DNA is TGTGCCACCAGATCGACAGTTGAGCGGGACACCGGGGAGCTGTTTTTT. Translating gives CATRSTVERDTGELFF.

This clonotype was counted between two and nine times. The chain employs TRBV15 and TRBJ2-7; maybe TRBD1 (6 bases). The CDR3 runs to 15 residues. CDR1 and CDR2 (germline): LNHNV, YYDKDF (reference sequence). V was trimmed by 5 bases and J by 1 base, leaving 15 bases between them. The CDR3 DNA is TGTGCCACCAGCCCTGGATACAGGGAGTCCTACGAGCAGTACTTC. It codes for CATSPGYRESYEQYF.

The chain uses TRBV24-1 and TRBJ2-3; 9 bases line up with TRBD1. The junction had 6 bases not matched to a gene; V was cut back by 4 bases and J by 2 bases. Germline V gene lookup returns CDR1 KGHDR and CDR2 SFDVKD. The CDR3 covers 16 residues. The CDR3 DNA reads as TGTGCCACCAGTGACCCACAGGGGGCTGACACAGATACGCAGTATTTT. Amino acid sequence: CATSDPQGADTDTQYF.

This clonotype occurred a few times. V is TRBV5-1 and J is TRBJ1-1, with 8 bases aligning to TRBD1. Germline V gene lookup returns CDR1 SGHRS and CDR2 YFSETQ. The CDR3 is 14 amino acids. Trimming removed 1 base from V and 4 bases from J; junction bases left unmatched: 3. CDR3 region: CASSLTGGTTEAFF. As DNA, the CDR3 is TGCGCCAGCAGCTTGACAGGGGGGACCACTGAAGCTTTCTTT.

DNA for the CDR3: TGTGCCAGCAGCGACCGACAGGGGAGCGAGCAGTACTTC. It specifies CASSDRQGSEQYF. The rearrangement links TRBV7-8 to TRBJ2-7; 8 nucleotides align to TRBD1. Germline V gene sequence: CDR1 SGHVS, CDR2 FQNEAQ. The CDR3 runs to 13 residues. V lost 5 bases and J lost 6; bases outside the gene matches: 6.

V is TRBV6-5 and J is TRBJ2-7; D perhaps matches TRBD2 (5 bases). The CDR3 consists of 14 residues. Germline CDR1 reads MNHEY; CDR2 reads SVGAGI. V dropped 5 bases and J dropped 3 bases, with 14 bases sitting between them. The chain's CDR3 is CASSVDGSSYEQYF. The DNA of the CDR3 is TGTGCCAGCAGTGTCGATGGGAGTAGCTACGAGCAGTACTTC.

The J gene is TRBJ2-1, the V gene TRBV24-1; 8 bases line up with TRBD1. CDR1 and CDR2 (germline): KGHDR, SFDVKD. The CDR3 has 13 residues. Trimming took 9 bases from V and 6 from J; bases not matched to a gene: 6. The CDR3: CATGTGPGNEQFF. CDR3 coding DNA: TGTGCCACCGGGACAGGCCCGGGCAATGAGCAGTTCTTC.

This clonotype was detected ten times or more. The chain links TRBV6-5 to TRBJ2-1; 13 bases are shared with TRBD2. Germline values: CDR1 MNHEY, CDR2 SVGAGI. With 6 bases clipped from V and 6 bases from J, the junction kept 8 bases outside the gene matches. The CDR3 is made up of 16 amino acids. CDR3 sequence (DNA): TGTGCCAGCAGCAGACTAGCGGGAGGACTAACCAATGAGCAGTTCTTC. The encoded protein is CASSRLAGGLTNEQFF.

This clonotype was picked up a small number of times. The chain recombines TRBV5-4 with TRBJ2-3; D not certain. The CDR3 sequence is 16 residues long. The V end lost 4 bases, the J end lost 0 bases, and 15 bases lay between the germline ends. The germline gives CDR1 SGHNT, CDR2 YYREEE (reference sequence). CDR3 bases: TGTGCCAGCAGCAGAGGACCGACGTCGAGCACAGATACGCAGTATTTT. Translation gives CASSRGPTSSTDTQYF. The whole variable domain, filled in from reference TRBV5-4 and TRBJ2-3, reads ETGVTQSPTHLIKTRGQQVTLRCSSQSGHNTVSWYQQALGQGPQFIFQYYREEENGRGNFPPRFSGLQFPNYSSELNVNALELDDSALYLCASSRGPTSSTDTQYFGPGTRLTVL.

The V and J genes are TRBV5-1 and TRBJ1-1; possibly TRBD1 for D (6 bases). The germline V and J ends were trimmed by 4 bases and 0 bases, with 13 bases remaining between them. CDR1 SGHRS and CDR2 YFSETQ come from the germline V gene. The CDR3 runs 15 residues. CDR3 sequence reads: CASSGDGTMNTEAFF. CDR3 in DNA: TGCGCCAGCAGCGGGGACGGGACAATGAACACTGAAGCTTTCTTT.

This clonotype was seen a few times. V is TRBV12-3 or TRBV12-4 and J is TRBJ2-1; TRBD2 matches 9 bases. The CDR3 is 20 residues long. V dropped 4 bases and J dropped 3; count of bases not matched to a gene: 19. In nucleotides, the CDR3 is TGTGCCAGCAGTTCACATAGCGGGGGTACACTATATAAAGTCTACAATGAGCAGTTCTTC. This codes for CASSSHSGGTLYKVYNEQFF.

In DNA form, the CDR3 reads TGTGCCAGCAGCCCCGCGGTTTGGAACTATGGCTACACCTTC. It encodes CASSPAVWNYGYTF. This chain joins TRBV12-3 or TRBV12-4 and TRBJ1-2; unclear D gene. The CDR3 is 14 residues long. Trimming removed 6 bases from V and 2 bases from J, with 13 bases in between.

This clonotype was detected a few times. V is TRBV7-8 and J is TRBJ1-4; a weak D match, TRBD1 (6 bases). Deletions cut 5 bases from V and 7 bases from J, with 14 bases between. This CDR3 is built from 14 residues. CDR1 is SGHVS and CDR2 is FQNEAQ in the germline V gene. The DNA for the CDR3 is TGTGCCAGCAGCCGAAACAGGGTGGCTGAAAAACTGTTTTTT. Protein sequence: CASSRNRVAEKLFF.

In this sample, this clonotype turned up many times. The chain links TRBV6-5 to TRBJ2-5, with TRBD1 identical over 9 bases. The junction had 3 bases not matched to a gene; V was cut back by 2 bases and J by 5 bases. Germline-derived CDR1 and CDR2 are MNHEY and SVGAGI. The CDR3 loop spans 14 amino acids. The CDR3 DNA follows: TGTGCCAGCAGTTACGACAGGGGGAGGGAGACCCAGTACTTC. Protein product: CASSYDRGRETQYF.

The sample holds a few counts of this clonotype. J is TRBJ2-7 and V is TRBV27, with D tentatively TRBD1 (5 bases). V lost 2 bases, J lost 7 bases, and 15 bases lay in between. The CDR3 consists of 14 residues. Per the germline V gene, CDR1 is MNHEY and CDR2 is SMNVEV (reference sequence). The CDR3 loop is CASSLRNRLGEQYF. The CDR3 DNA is TGTGCCAGCAGTTTACGGAACAGGCTAGGGGAGCAGTACTTC.

The DNA of the CDR3 is TGTGCCAGCAGCCACTCAGTGACGGGGACCGAGCAGTACTTC. This sequence encodes CASSHSVTGTEQYF. The chain is built from TRBV4-2 and TRBJ2-7; D could derive from TRBD1 or TRBD2 (5 bases each). V gave up 3 bases and J gave up 6 bases, with 15 bases separating them. The CDR3 runs 14 residues. Germline CDR1 LGHNA, CDR2 YNFKEQ.

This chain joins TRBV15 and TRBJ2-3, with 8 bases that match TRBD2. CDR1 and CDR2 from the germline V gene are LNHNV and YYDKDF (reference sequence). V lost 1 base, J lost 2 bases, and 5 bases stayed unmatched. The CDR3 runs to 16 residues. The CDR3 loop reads CATSRAGGGITDTQYF. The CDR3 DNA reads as TGTGCCACCAGCAGAGCGGGCGGGGGGATCACAGATACGCAGTATTTT.

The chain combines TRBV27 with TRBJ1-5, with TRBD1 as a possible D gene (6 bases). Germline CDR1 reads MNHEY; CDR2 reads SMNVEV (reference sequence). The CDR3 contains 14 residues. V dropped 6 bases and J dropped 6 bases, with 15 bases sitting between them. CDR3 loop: CASRIQGGSQPQHF. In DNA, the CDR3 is TGTGCCAGCAGGATACAAGGGGGAAGTCAGCCCCAGCATTTT.

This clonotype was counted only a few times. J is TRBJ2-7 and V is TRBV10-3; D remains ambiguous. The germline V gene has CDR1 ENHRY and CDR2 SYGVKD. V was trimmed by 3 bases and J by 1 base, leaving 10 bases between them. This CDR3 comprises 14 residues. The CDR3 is CAISDVWGSYEQYF. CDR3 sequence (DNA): TGTGCCATCAGTGATGTATGGGGTTCCTACGAGCAGTACTTC.

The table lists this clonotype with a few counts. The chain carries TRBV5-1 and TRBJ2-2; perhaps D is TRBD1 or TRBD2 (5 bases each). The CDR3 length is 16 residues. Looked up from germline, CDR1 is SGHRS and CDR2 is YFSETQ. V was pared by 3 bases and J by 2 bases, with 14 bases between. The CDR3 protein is CASSSPGRTNTGELFF. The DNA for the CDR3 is TGCGCCAGCAGCTCTCCGGGACGGACAAACACCGGGGAGCTGTTTTTT.

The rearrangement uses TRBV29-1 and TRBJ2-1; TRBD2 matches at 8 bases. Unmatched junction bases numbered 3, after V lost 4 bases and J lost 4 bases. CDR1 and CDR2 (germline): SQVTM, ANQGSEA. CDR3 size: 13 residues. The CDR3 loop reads CSVASGYYNEQFF. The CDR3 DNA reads TGCAGCGTTGCTAGCGGGTATTACAATGAGCAGTTCTTC.

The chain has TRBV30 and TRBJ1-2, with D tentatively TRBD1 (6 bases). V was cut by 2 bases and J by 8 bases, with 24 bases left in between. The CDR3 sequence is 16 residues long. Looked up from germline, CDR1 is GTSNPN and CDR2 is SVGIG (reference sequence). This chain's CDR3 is CAWSRTGFLAIYGYTF. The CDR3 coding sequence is TGTGCCTGGAGTAGAACAGGGTTCCTAGCTATTTACGGCTACACCTTC.

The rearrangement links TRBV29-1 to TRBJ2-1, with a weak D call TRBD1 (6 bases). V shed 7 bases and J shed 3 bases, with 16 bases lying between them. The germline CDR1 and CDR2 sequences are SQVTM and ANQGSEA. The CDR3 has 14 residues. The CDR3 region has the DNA TGCAGCGCCGCTCCGGGACAACACTACAATGAGCAGTTCTTC. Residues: CSAAPGQHYNEQFF.

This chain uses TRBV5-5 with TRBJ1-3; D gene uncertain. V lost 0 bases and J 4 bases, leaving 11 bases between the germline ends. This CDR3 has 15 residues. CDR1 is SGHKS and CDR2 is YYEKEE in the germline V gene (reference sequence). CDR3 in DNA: TGTGCCAGCAGCTTGGAAGGGAATACGGGAAACACCATATATTTT. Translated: CASSLEGNTGNTIYF.

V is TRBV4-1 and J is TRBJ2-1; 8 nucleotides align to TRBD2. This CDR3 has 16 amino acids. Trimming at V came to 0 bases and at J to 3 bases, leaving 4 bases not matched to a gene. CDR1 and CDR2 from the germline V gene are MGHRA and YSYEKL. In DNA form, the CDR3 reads TGCGCCAGCAGCCAAGAAGCGGGAGTGGTCTACAATGAGCAGTTCTTC. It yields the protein CASSQEAGVVYNEQFF.

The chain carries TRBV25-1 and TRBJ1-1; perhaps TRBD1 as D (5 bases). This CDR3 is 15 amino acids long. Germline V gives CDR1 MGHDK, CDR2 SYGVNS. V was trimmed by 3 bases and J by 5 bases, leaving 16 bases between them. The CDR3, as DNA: TGTGCCAGCAGTGACAGGGCGATCGGTGGAACTGAAGCTTTCTTT. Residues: CASSDRAIGGTEAFF.

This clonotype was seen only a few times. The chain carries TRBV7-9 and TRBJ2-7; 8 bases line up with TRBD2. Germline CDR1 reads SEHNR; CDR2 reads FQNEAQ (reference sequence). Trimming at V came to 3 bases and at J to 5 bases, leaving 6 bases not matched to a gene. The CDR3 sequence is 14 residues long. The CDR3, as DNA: TGTGCCAGCAGCTTGTCGGGGGGGCAGGACGAGCAGTACTTC. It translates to CASSLSGGQDEQYF.

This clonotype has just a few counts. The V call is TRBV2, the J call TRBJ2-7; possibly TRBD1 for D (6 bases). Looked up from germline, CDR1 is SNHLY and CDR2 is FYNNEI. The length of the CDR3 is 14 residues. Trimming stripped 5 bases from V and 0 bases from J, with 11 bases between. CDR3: CASSFRDNSYEQYF. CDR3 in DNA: TGTGCCAGCAGTTTCCGGGACAACTCCTACGAGCAGTACTTC. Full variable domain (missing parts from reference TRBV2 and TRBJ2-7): EPEVTQTPSHQVTQMGQEVILRCVPISNHLYFYWYRQILGQKVEFLVSFYNNEISEKSEIFDDQFSVERPDGSNFTLKIRSTKLEDSAMYFCASSFRDNSYEQYFGPGTRLTVT.